These T cell receptor beta chains were read from a single sample in a study of cytomegalovirus exposure and HLA in healthy donors. TCRdb's table, derived via immunoSEQ multiplex PCR, lists solely in-frame clones and lacks some. The sample records 100,000 to 150,000 clones, roughly four fifths being singletons. Sequencing input: PBMCs. Receptors originate from a girl aged 2-9 years in good health and CMV-seronegative. CDR3s include the opening cysteine and the closing phenylalanine or tryptophan. The D gene is left open where the match is weak. Some rows mark clone size as missing; the rest say once, few, many or name a class of expanded clone.

J gene	D gene	clone size	V gene	CDR3 protein	CDR3 DNA
TRBJ1-2	TRBD1	-	TRBV6-5	CASSAGTGENYGYTF	TGTGCCAGCAGTGCCGGGACAGGGGAGAACTATGGCTACACCTTC
TRBJ2-3	TRBD2	-	TRBV7-3	CASSSGTTRTDTQYF	TGTGCCAGCAGCTCCGGGACTACCCGCACAGATACGCAGTATTTT
TRBJ2-7	-	-	TRBV5-1	CASSPGTTYEQYF	TGCGCCAGCAGCCCTGGGACAACCTACGAGCAGTACTTC
TRBJ1-4	-	-	TRBV9	CASSVGGANEKLFF	TGTGCCAGCAGCGTAGGGGGGGCTAATGAAAAACTGTTTTTT
TRBJ2-7	TRBD1	few	TRBV19	CASSPGTGYEQYF	TGTGCCAGTAGTCCCGGGACAGGCTACGAGCAGTACTTC
TRBJ2-3	-	once	TRBV5-4	CASSGLGGYTDTQYF	TGTGCCAGCAGCGGACTTGGAGGGTACACAGATACGCAGTATTTT
TRBJ2-7	TRBD2	-	TRBV4-2	CASSQGQRGGPREQYF	TGTGCCAGCAGCCAAGGTCAGCGGGGGGGCCCGAGGGAGCAGTACTTC
TRBJ2-1	-	-	TRBV5-1	CASSLEPGVVGYNEQFF	TGCGCCAGCAGCTTGGAGCCGGGAGTAGTAGGCTACAATGAGCAGTTCTTC
TRBJ1-4	TRBD1	-	TRBV5-4	CASSLRDRGTTNEKLFF	TGTGCCAGCAGCCTCCGGGACAGGGGGACGACTAATGAAAAACTGTTTTTT
TRBJ1-5	-	few	TRBV6-5	CASSYSGPSGQPQHF	TGTGCCAGCAGTTACTCCGGCCCTAGCGGGCAGCCCCAGCATTTT